This is a list of T cell receptor beta chains from one sample in a study of blood T cell repertoires in COVID-19. The table came from immunoSEQ multiplex PCR; TCRdb's copy has only in-frame clones and leaves some out. The table lists about 170,000 clones, around 83% of them singletons. Sequencing input: peripheral blood. All receptors derive from an elderly woman in a cohort sampled during active or convalescent COVID-19. Both conserved end residues are part of each CDR3. D genes are given only for firm matches. Not every row has a clone size; where given, it reads once, few, many or a size class.

clone_size j_call d_call v_call cdr3_aa cdr3_nt
. TRBJ1-2 . TRBV2 CASTIQGFNYGYTF TGTGCCAGCACCATACAGGGTTTCAACTATGGCTACACCTTC
. TRBJ2-4 . TRBV5-1 CASSLGEYRVDIQYF TGCGCCAGCAGCTTGGGAGAATACAGGGTGGACATTCAGTACTTC
. TRBJ1-2 TRBD1 TRBV24-1 CATSDPGQESGYTF TGTGCCACCAGTGACCCCGGACAGGAGAGTGGCTACACCTTC
. TRBJ2-3 TRBD2 TRBV11-2 CASSFLGLAGGPDTDTQYF TGTGCCAGCAGCTTTCTTGGGTTAGCGGGGGGGCCCGACACAGATACGCAGTATTTT
. TRBJ1-4 . TRBV4-1 CASSPSHLLPSTNEKLFF TGCGCCAGCAGCCCCTCACACCTCTTACCTTCAACTAATGAAAAACTGTTTTTT
. TRBJ1-2 TRBD1 TRBV18 CASSPRDREYGGYTF TGTGCCAGCTCACCCCGGGACAGGGAGTATGGTGGCTACACCTTC
. TRBJ1-1 TRBD1 TRBV29-1 CSLRTGSNTEAFF TGCAGCTTAAGGACAGGTTCGAACACTGAAGCTTTCTTT
. TRBJ2-5 TRBD1 TRBV19 CASSPDRAPQETQYF TGTGCCAGTAGCCCGGACAGGGCCCCCCAAGAGACCCAGTACTTC
. TRBJ1-5 TRBD1 TRBV6-7 CASSYLPGQGAQPQHF TGTGCCAGCAGTTACCTGCCGGGACAGGGGGCTCAGCCCCAGCATTTT
. TRBJ2-7 TRBD1 TRBV2 CTGTGSVYTPSYEQYF TGTACCGGGACAGGGAGTGTTTATACACCCTCCTACGAGCAGTACTTC
. TRBJ2-1 TRBD2 TRBV5-1 CASSSTGLAAYNEQFF TGCGCCAGCAGCTCAACGGGACTAGCGGCTTACAATGAGCAGTTCTTC
. TRBJ1-6 . TRBV13 CASSLRGRNSPLHF TGTGCCAGCAGCTTACGTGGGAGGAATTCACCCCTCCACTTT
. TRBJ1-4 . TRBV7-9 CASNPSGLREKLFF TGTGCCAGCAACCCCTCAGGGTTACGTGAAAAACTGTTTTTT
. TRBJ1-2 TRBD1 TRBV6-5 CASRTGGTLSYGYTF TGTGCCAGCAGGACAGGGGGCACTTTGAGCTATGGCTACACCTTC
. TRBJ1-2 . TRBV29-1 CSVDQGLPYGYTF TGCAGCGTTGACCAGGGCTTGCCCTATGGCTACACCTTC
. TRBJ1-1 . TRBV4-2 CASSRELLGGMNTEAFF TGTGCCAGCAGCCGAGAACTTCTCGGGGGGATGAACACTGAAGCTTTCTTT
. TRBJ2-7 TRBD2 TRBV11-2 CASSSLAGALYEQYF TGTGCCAGCAGCTCCTTAGCGGGGGCCCTCTACGAGCAGTACTTC
few TRBJ1-2 TRBD1 TRBV5-4 CASSAGQGAGVNYGYTF TGTGCCAGCAGCGCAGGACAGGGGGCAGGGGTAAACTATGGCTACACCTTC
. TRBJ1-6 . TRBV28 CASSPGESNSPLHF TGTGCCAGCAGCCCAGGGGAGAGTAATTCACCCCTCCACTTT
. TRBJ2-5 . TRBV28 CASSLYEQSETQYF TGTGCCAGCAGTTTATACGAACAGTCAGAGACCCAGTACTTC
once TRBJ2-5 TRBD1 TRBV2 CASTPDRGDIQETQYF TGTGCCAGCACCCCTGACAGGGGAGATATACAAGAGACCCAGTACTTC
few TRBJ1-1 TRBD1 TRBV27 CASSEQGRTEAFF TGTGCCAGCAGCGAACAGGGGAGGACTGAAGCTTTCTTT
. TRBJ2-1 . TRBV24-1 CATSERRGNEQFF TGTGCCACCAGTGAACGCAGGGGCAATGAGCAGTTCTTC
. TRBJ2-3 TRBD1 TRBV24-1 CATSDDGTGGRGWSGDTQYF TGTGCCACCAGTGACGACGGGACAGGGGGCCGCGGGTGGAGTGGGGATACGCAGTATTTT
. TRBJ2-5 TRBD2 TRBV9 CASSVGPGGTQETQYF TGTGCCAGCAGCGTAGGGCCGGGGGGGACTCAAGAGACCCAGTACTTC
. TRBJ1-4 . TRBV19 CATSVTGDRKLFF TGTGCCACATCGGTGACAGGAGATCGAAAACTGTTTTTT
. TRBJ1-5 . TRBV2 CASSVGRSRNQPQHF TGTGCCAGCAGTGTTGGTCGGTCTAGGAATCAGCCCCAGCATTTT
. TRBJ2-7 . TRBV15 CATSPHNTEQYF TGTGCCACCAGCCCTCATAACACGGAGCAGTACTTC
. TRBJ2-5 . TRBV18 CASSPSLAELETQYF TGTGCCAGCTCACCCTCCCTAGCAGAGCTGGAGACCCAGTACTTC
once TRBJ2-7 TRBD2 TRBV19 CASSMGGYEQYF TGTGCCAGTAGTATGGGAGGGTACGAGCAGTACTTC
. TRBJ2-5 . TRBV9 CASSPSGAIETQYF TGTGCCAGCAGCCCCAGTGGGGCCATTGAGACCCAGTACTTC
few TRBJ1-2 . TRBV4-3 CASSQSEQGTQGYTF TGCGCCAGCAGCCAGTCAGAACAGGGTACACAAGGCTACACCTTC
. TRBJ2-5 TRBD1 TRBV4-1 CASSQEGQVGQETQYF TGCGCCAGCAGCCAAGAGGGACAGGTGGGACAAGAGACCCAGTACTTC
once TRBJ2-7 TRBD2 TRBV3-1/TRBV3-2 CASSRRLAGAPTYEQYF TGTGCCAGCAGCCGTCGACTAGCGGGGGCCCCAACCTACGAGCAGTACTTC
. TRBJ2-2 . TRBV11-3 CASSFGQGSNTGELFF TGTGCCAGCAGCTTCGGGCAGGGCTCGAACACCGGGGAGCTGTTTTTT
once TRBJ1-2 . TRBV5-4 CASRETLRSGYGYTF TGTGCCAGCAGGGAGACGTTACGGAGTGGTTATGGCTACACCTTC
. TRBJ1-5 . TRBV9 CASSPEPGYHQPQHF TGTGCCAGCAGTCCCGAACCGGGGTACCATCAGCCCCAGCATTTT
. TRBJ2-2 . TRBV4-3 CASSQDALRTPGELFF TGCGCCAGCAGCCAAGATGCCTTAAGAACACCGGGGGAGCTGTTTTTT